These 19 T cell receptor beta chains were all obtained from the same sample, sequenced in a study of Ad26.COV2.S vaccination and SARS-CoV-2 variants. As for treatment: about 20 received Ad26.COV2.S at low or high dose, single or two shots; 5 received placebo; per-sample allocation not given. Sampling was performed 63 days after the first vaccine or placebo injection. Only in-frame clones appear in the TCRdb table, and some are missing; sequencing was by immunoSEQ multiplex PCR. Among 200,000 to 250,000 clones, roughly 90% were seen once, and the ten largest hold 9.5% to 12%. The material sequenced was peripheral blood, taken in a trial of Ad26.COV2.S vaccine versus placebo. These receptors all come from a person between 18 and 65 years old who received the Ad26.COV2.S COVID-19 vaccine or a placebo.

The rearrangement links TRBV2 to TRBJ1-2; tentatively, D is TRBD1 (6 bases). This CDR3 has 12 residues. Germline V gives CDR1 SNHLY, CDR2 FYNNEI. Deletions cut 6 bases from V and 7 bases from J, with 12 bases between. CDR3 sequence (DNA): TGTGCCAGCAGCCACAGGGTCCGTGGCTACACCTTC. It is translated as CASSHRVRGYTF.

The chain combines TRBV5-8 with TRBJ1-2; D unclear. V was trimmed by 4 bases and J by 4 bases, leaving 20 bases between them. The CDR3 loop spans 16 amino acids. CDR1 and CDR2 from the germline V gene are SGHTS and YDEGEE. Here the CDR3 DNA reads TGTGCCAGCAGCCTTTGGTCCCTCGGGAACCGCTATGGCTACACCTTC. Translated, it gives CASSLWSLGNRYGYTF.

The DNA of the CDR3 is TGTGCCAGCAGCCGGGAGAAGGGGGTTCACAATGAGCAGTTCTTC. Amino acid sequence: CASSREKGVHNEQFF. The chain is built from TRBV5-5 and TRBJ2-1, with D possibly called TRBD1 or TRBD2 (6 bases each). Germline CDR1 SGHKS, CDR2 YYEKEE (reference sequence). This CDR3 contains 15 residues. The V gene lost 4 bases and the J gene lost 5 bases, with 16 bases spanning the gap. Complete variable domain (other parts from reference TRBV5-5 and TRBJ2-1): DAGVTQSPTHLIKTRGQQVTLRCSPISGHKSVSWYQQVLGQGPQFIFQYYEKEERGRGNFPDRFSARQFPNYSSELNVNALLLGDSALYLCASSREKGVHNEQFFGPGTRLTVL.

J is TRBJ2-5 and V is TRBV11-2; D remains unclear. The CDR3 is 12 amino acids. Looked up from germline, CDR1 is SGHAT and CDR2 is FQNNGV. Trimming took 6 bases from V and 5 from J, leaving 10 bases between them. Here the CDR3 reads CASRLTGETQYF. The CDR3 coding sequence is TGTGCCAGCAGGCTAACTGGGGAGACCCAGTACTTC.

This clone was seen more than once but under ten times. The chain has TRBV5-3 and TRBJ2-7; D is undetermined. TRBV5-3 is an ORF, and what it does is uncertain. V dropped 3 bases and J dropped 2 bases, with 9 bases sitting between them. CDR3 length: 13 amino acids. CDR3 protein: CARSSPGAYEQYF. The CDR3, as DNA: TGTGCCAGAAGCTCCCCAGGCGCCTACGAGCAGTACTTC.

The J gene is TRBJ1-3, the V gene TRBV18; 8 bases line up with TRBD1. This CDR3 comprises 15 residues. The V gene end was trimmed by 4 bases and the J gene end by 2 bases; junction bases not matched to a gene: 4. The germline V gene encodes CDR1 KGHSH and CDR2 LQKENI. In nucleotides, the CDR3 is TGTGCCAGCTCACTACAGGGGGAAGCTGGAAACACCATATATTTT. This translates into CASSLQGEAGNTIYF.

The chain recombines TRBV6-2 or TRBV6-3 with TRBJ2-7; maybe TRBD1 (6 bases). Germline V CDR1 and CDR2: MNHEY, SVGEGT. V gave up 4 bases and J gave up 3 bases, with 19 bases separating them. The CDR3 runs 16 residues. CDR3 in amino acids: CASSSPDAGALYEQYF. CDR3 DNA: TGTGCCAGCAGTTCCCCGGACGCAGGGGCCCTCTACGAGCAGTACTTC.

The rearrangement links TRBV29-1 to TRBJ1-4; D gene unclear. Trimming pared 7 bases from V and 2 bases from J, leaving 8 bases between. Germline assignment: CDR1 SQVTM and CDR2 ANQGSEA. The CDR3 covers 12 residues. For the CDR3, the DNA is TGCAGCGCCGGTATCACTAATGAAAAACTGTTTTTT. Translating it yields CSAGITNEKLFF.

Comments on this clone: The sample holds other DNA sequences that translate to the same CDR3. In DNA form, the CDR3 reads TGTGCCAGCAGCCCAAGGACAGGAGCTAACTATGGCTACACCTTC. It translates to CASSPRTGANYGYTF. The genes are TRBV9 and TRBJ1-2, with 7 bases aligning to TRBD1. CDR1 is SGDLS and CDR2 is YYNGEE in the germline V gene. V dropped 4 bases and J dropped 0; count of bases not matched to a gene: 6. The CDR3 contains 15 residues.

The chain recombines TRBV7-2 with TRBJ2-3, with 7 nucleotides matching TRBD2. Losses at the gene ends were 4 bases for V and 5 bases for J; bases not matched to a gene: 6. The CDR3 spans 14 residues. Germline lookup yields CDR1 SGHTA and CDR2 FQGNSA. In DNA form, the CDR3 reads TGTGCCAGCAGCTCACCAGGACTAGGAGATACGCAGTATTTT. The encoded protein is CASSSPGLGDTQYF. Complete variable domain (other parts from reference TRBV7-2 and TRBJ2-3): GAGVSQSPSNKVTEKGKDVELRCDPISGHTALYWYRQSLGQGLEFLIYFQGNSAPDKSGLPSDRFSAERTGGSVSTLTIQRTQQEDSAVYLCASSSPGLGDTQYFGPGTRLTVL.

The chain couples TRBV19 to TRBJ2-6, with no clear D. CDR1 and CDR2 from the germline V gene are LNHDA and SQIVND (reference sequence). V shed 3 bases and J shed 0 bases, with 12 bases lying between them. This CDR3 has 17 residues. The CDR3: CASSILLADSGANVLTF. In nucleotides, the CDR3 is TGTGCCAGTAGTATTCTACTCGCGGACTCTGGGGCCAACGTCCTGACTTTC.

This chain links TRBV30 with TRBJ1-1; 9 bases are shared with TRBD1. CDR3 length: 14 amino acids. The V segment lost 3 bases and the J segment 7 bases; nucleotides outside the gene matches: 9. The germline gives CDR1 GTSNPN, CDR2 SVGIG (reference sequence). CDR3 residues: CAWSSGTGRLEAFF. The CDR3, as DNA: TGTGCCTGGAGCTCCGGGACAGGGAGGCTTGAAGCTTTCTTT.

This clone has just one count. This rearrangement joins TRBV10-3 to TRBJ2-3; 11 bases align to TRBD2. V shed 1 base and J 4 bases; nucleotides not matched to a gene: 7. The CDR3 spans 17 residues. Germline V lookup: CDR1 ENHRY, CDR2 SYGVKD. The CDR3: CAISELTSGVAADTQYF. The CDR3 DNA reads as TGTGCCATCAGTGAGTTGACTAGCGGGGTCGCAGCAGATACGCAGTATTTT.

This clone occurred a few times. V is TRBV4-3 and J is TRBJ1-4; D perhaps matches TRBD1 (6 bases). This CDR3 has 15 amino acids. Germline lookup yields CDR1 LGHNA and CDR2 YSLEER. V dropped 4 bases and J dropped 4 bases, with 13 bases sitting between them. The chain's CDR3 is CASSPKTGYNEKLFF. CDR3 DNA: TGCGCCAGCAGCCCTAAAACAGGGTATAATGAAAAACTGTTTTTT.

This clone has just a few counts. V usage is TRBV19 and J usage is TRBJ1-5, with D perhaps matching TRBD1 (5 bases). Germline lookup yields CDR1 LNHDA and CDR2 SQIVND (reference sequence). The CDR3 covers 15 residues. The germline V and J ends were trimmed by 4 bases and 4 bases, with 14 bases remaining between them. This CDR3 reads CASSTGRAANQPQHF. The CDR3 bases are TGTGCCAGTAGTACCGGCAGGGCCGCTAATCAGCCCCAGCATTTT.

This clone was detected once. The CDR3 loop is CASSPGGGSEGYGYTF. The CDR3 DNA reads as TGTGCCAGCAGCCCCGGGGGGGGATCGGAGGGATATGGCTACACCTTC. The rearrangement links TRBV7-2 to TRBJ1-2; D might be TRBD1 (5 bases). The CDR3 length is 16 residues. CDR1 and CDR2 (germline): SGHTA, FQGNSA. V shed 5 bases and J shed 5 bases, with 21 bases lying between them. Filled out from reference TRBV7-2 and TRBJ1-2, the complete variable domain reads GAGVSQSPSNKVTEKGKDVELRCDPISGHTALYWYRQSLGQGLEFLIYFQGNSAPDKSGLPSDRFSAERTGGSVSTLTIQRTQQEDSAVYLCASSPGGGSEGYGYTFGSGTRLTVV.

CDR3 residues: CASSPGAGASGSTDTQYF. The CDR3 DNA is TGTGCCAGCAGCCCAGGGGCGGGCGCTAGCGGCAGCACAGATACGCAGTATTTT. This chain links TRBV11-3 with TRBJ2-3, with D perhaps TRBD2 (7 bases). V lost 5 bases and J lost 0, with 21 bases in between. Germline CDR1 is SGHNT and CDR2 is YENEEA. The CDR3 covers 18 residues.

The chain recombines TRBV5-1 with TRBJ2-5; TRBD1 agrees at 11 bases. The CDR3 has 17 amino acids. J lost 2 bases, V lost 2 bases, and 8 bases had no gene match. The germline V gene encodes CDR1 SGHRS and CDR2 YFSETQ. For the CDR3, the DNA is TGCGCCAGCAGCTTAACCGGGACAGGGGGGCTACAAGAGACCCAGTACTTC. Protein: CASSLTGTGGLQETQYF.

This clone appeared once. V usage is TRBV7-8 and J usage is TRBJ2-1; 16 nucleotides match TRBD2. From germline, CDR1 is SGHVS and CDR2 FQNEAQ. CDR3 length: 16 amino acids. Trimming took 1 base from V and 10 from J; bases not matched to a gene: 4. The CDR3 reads CASSLGGTSGRVEQFF. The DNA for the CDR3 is TGTGCCAGCAGCTTAGGTGGGACTAGCGGGAGGGTGGAGCAGTTCTTC.